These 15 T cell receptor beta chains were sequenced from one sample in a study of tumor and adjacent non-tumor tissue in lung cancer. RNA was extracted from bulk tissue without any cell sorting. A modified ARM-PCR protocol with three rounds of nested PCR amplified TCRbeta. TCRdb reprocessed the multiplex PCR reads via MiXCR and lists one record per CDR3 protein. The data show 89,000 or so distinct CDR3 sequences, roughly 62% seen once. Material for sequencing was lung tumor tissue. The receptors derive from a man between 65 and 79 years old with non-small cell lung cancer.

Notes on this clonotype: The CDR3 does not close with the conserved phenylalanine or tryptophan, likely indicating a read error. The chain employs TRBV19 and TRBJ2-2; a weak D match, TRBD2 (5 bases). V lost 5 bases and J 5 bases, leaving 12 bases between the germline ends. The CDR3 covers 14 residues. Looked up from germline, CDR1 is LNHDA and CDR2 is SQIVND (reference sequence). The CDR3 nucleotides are TGTGCCAGTAGTCCCGGGGTTAGGACCGGGGAGCTGTTTCTT. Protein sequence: CASSPGVRTGELFL.

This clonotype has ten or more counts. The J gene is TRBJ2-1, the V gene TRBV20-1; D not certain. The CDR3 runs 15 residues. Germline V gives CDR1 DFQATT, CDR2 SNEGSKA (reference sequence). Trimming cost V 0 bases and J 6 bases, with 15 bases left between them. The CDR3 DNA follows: TGCAGTGCTAGAGAGTTGACAAAATCTTTCAATGAGCAGTTCTTC. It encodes CSARELTKSFNEQFF.

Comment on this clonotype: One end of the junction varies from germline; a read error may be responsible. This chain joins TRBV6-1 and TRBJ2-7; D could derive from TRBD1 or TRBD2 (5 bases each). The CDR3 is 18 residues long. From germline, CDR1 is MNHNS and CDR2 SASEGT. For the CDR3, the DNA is TGTGCCAGTAGTGAAGGGTGGTGGGGGTCTTCGCGCTCTTACGAGCAGTACTTC. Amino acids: CASSEGWWGSSRSYEQYF.

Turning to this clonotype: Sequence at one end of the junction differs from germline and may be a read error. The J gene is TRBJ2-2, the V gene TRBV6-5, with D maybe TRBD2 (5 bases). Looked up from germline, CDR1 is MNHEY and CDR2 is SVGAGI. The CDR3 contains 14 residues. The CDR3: CASSSGSWIGELVF. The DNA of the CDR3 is TGTGCCAGCAGTTCCGGATCGTGGATCGGGGAGCTGGTTTTT.

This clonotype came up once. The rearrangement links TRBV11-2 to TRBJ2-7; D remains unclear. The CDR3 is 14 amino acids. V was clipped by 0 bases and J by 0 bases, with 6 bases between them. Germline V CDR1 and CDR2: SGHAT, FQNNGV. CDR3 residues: CASSLDGPSYEQYF. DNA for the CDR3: TGTGCCAGCAGCTTAGATGGCCCCTCCTACGAGCAGTACTTC.

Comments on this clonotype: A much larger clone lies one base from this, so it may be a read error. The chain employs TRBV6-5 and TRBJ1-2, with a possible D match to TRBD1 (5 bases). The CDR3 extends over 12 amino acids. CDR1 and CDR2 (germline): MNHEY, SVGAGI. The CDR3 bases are TGTGTCAGCACTACGGGGGGAGCTGGCTACACCTTC. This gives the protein CVSTTGGAGYTF.

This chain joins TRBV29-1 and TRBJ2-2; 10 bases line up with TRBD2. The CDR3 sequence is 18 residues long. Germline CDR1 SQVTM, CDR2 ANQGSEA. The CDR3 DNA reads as TGCAGTGTTCAAACGATTACTGGGACTAGCGTGAGGAGGGGGGAGCTGTTTTTT. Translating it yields CSVQTITGTSVRRGELFF.

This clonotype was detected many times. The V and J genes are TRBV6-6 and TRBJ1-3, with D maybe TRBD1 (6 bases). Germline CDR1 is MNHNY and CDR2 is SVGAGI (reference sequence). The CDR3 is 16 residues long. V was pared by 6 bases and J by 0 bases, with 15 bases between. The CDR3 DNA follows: TGTGCCAGCAGCCCTTCCGGGACAACCTCTGGAAACACCATATATTTT. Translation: CASSPSGTTSGNTIYF.

CDR3 protein: CASGSGQGYGNTIYF. CDR3 sequence (DNA): TGTGCCAGCGGCTCGGGACAGGGATACGGAAACACCATATATTTT. V is TRBV5-5 and J is TRBJ1-3, with 9 nucleotides matching TRBD1. After removal of 7 bases from V and 4 bases from J, the junction contained 9 bases not matched to a gene. The CDR3 has 15 residues. Looked up from germline, CDR1 is SGHKS and CDR2 is YYEKEE (reference sequence).

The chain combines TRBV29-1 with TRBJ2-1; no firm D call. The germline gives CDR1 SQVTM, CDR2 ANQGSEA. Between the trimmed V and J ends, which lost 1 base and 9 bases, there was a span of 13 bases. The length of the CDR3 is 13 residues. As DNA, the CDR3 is TGCAGCGTTGAAGTGGGCGCCTTTTGTGAGCAGTTCTTC. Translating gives CSVEVGAFCEQFF.

CDR3 nucleotides: TGTGCCAGCAGCATAGTCGCGGGGAGGGGCGAACAGTACTTC. Translation: CASSIVAGRGEQYF. This chain links TRBV7-2 with TRBJ2-7, with 7 bases fitting TRBD2. The length of the CDR3 is 14 residues. The germline gives CDR1 SGHTA, CDR2 FQGNSA. V gave up 5 bases and J gave up 10 bases; unmatched junction bases: 14.

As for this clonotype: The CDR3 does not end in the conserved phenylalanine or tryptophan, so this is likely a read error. The CDR3 DNA follows: TGTGCCAGCAGTTTCGAAGGGGGTGGCGGCTACAATGAGCAGTTCTTA. Its protein is CASSFEGGGGYNEQFL. V is TRBV28 and J is TRBJ2-1; D may be TRBD1 (6 bases). Trimming cost V 3 bases and J 3 bases, with 15 bases left between them. This CDR3 is built from 16 residues. The germline V gene has CDR1 MDHEN and CDR2 SYDVKM.

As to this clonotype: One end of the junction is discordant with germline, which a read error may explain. CDR3 in DNA: TGTGTCAGCAGTGGGTCAGGGACGGGGACCGGGGAGCTGTTTTTT. Translating gives CVSSGSGTGTGELFF. The chain links TRBV28 to TRBJ2-2; possibly TRBD1 or TRBD2 for D (5 bases each). The CDR3 length is 15 residues. The germline V gene encodes CDR1 MDHEN and CDR2 SYDVKM.

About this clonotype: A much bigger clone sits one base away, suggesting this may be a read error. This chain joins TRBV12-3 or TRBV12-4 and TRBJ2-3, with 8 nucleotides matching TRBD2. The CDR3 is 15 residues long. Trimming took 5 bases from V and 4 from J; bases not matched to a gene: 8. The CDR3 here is CASSPSGGPSDTQYF. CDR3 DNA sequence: TGTGCCAGCAGTCCATCGGGGGGGCCGTCAGATACGCAGTATTTT.

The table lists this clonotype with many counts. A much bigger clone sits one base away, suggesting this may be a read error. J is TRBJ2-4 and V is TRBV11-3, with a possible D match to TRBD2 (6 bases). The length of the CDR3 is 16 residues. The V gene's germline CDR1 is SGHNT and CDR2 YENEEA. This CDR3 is CANSLNAGQAKNIQYF. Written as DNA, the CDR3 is TGTGCCAACAGCTTAAACGCGGGGCAAGCCAAAAACATTCAGTACTTC.